This T cell receptor (beta chain) was retrieved from a study of vaccination effects on CD4 cells after COVID-19. Once cultured for around 11 days, the cells underwent separation to obtain CD4+ T cells. This clone was counted a few times. What it binds is unknown. The table came from immunoSEQ multiplex PCR; TCRdb's copy has only in-frame clones and leaves some out. Of about 30,000 clones listed, 65% are singletons. V lost 3 bases, J lost 4 bases, and 6 bases stayed unmatched. Germline V gene data show CDR1 as SGHRS and CDR2 as YFSETQ. The CDR3 totals 15 residues. The sample here was CD4+ T cells from PBMCs cultured without peptide, taken before COVID-19 vaccination. This receptor was taken from a human donor who received a COVID-19 vaccine. The rearrangement joins TRBV5-1 to TRBJ1-1; 10 bases agree with TRBD1. The CDR3 DNA follows: TGCGCCAGCAGCTCCACGGGACAGGGGATCACTGAAGCTTTCTTT. Protein sequence: CASSSTGQGITEAFF. Full variable domain (outside the CDR3, taken from reference TRBV5-1 and TRBJ1-1): KAGVTQTPRYLIKTRGQQVTLSCSPISGHRSVSWYQQTPGQGLQFLFEYFSETQRNKGNFPGRFSGRQFSNSRSEMNVSTLELGDSALYLCASSSTGQGITEAFFGQGTRLTVV.